Below, 20 T cell receptor beta chains from the same sample are listed, as sequenced in a study of blood T cells in healthy people across ages. A sample-barcoded 5' primer and a J-beta primer mix were used in a second PCR of roughly 6 to 11 cycles. TCRdb re-called the 5' RACE reads through MiXCR, storing one row per CDR3 protein. The data hold about 1.8 million distinct CDR3 sequences, with just under 50% observed a single time. Sequenced input: blood. The receptors come from a woman in her thirties or forties in good health.

This clonotype has more than one count but fewer than ten. This chain connects TRBV20-1 to TRBJ2-7; weak D call: TRBD1 (6 bases). This CDR3 spans 13 amino acids. CDR1 is DFQATT and CDR2 is SNEGSKA in the germline V gene (reference sequence). With 6 bases removed from V and 0 bases from J, the gap between germline ends came to 12 bases. CDR3 region: CSAPGQTSYEQYF. The CDR3 coding sequence is TGCAGTGCACCCGGACAGACCTCCTACGAGCAGTACTTC.

The CDR3 nucleotides read TGTGCCAGCAGCTTAGACCTGCTAGCGGACAAAATCACAGATACGCAGTATTTT. Its protein product is CASSLDLLADKITDTQYF. The chain carries TRBV11-2 and TRBJ2-3; 7 nucleotides align to TRBD2. CDR3 size: 18 residues. Looked up from germline, CDR1 is SGHAT and CDR2 is FQNNGV. J lost 2 bases, V lost 0 bases, and 11 bases had no gene match. Combining the CDR3 with reference TRBV11-2 and TRBJ2-3 gives the whole variable domain EAGVAQSPRYKIIEKRQSVAFWCNPISGHATLYWYQQILGQGPKLLIQFQNNGVVDDSQLPKDRFSAERLKGVDSTLKIQPAKLEDSAVYLCASSLDLLADKITDTQYFGPGTRLTVL.

The CDR3 sequence: CASSYSLAGGLPSTDTQYF. CDR3 nucleotide sequence: TGTGCCAGCAGTTACTCACTAGCGGGGGGGCTCCCAAGCACAGATACGCAGTATTTT. The chain couples TRBV6-5 to TRBJ2-3; 13 nucleotides agree with TRBD2. In germline, CDR1 is MNHEY, CDR2 SVGAGI. The CDR3 extends over 19 amino acids. The J segment lost 0 bases and the V segment lost 0 bases, leaving 6 bases of the junction unmatched.

The CDR3 loop is CSARHRASSYNEQFF. CDR3 in DNA: TGCAGTGCTAGGCACAGGGCCTCCTCTTACAATGAGCAGTTCTTC. This rearrangement joins TRBV20-1 to TRBJ2-1, with D maybe TRBD1 (6 bases). Germline loops: CDR1 DFQATT, CDR2 SNEGSKA (reference sequence). Trimming shortened V by 3 bases and J by 4 bases, and 16 bases separated the two germline ends. This CDR3 is built from 15 residues.

This clonotype was detected a few times. The genes are TRBV4-3 and TRBJ2-1, with D possibly being TRBD1 (5 bases). CDR1 and CDR2 from the germline V gene are LGHNA and YSLEER. The CDR3 runs 14 residues. Trimming stripped 4 bases from V and 12 bases from J, with 19 bases between. The DNA for the CDR3 is TGCGCCAGCAGCCCTCGGCAGGGCTGGGATGCGCAGTTCTTC. Encoded protein: CASSPRQGWDAQFF.

The chain employs TRBV4-2 and TRBJ1-2, with D maybe TRBD1 (5 bases). Germline V gene sequence: CDR1 LGHNA, CDR2 YNFKEQ. The ends were cut back, 0 bases at V and 6 bases at J, with 17 bases in the middle. CDR3 length equals 16 residues. This CDR3 reads CASSQERGEGWHGYTF. The CDR3 DNA reads TGTGCCAGCAGCCAAGAACGCGGGGAGGGGTGGCATGGCTACACCTTC.

The chain uses TRBV6-2 or TRBV6-3 and TRBJ2-1, with D possibly TRBD2 on 5 matching bases. The length of the CDR3 is 11 residues. V was pared by 7 bases and J by 10 bases, with 11 bases between. CDR1 is MNHEY, CDR2 SVGEGT, per germline. The CDR3: CASTDYLEQFF. The CDR3 bases are TGTGCCAGCACCGACTACCTGGAGCAGTTCTTC.

This clonotype was counted a few times. The chain is built from TRBV5-1 and TRBJ2-3; D unclear. Germline CDR1 reads SGHRS; CDR2 reads YFSETQ. V lost 0 bases to trimming and J lost 2 bases, with 7 bases between them. CDR3 length equals 14 residues. In DNA, the CDR3 is TGCGCCAGCAGCTTGGAACAGAACACAGATACGCAGTATTTT. Its protein is CASSLEQNTDTQYF. The full variable domain, in which reference TRBV5-1 and TRBJ2-3 provide the parts outside the CDR3, is KAGVTQTPRYLIKTRGQQVTLSCSPISGHRSVSWYQQTPGQGLQFLFEYFSETQRNKGNFPGRFSGRQFSNSRSEMNVSTLELGDSALYLCASSLEQNTDTQYFGPGTRLTVL.

The chain couples TRBV29-1 to TRBJ1-1; TRBD1 agrees at 7 bases. CDR1 is SQVTM, CDR2 ANQGSEA, per germline. V was pared by 7 bases and J by 1 base, with 12 bases of the junction left unmatched. This CDR3 has 15 residues. The CDR3 here is CSARVGGFQNTEAFF. DNA for the CDR3: TGCAGCGCTAGGGTAGGGGGCTTCCAGAACACTGAAGCTTTCTTT.

This clonotype was counted only a few times. The rearrangement uses TRBV15 and TRBJ2-5; 10 nucleotides line up with TRBD1. The J call may not be correct, given that the DNA end is closer to TRBJ2-4. Germline assignment: CDR1 LNHNV and CDR2 YYDKDF (reference sequence). This CDR3 comprises 14 residues. CDR3 nucleotides: TGTGCCACCAGCAGAGGCGGACAGGGGGACATTCAGTACTTC. Its protein is CATSRGGQGDIQYF.

The CDR3: CASSLEEATRNYGYTF. The CDR3 DNA reads TGTGCCAGCAGCTTAGAAGAGGCGACAAGGAACTATGGCTACACCTTC. The chain couples TRBV11-3 to TRBJ1-2; D is unresolved. CDR1 is SGHNT, CDR2 YENEEA, per germline. This CDR3 region has 16 residues. Trimming removed 0 bases from V and 2 bases from J, with 13 bases in between.

As regards this clonotype: A much more abundant neighbour one base away suggests this may be a read error. The rearrangement links TRBV29-1 to TRBJ2-5, with D possibly being TRBD1 (7 bases). Near its end, the DNA agrees better with TRBJ2-1, so the J call may be wrong. The CDR3 is made up of 12 amino acids. CDR1 and CDR2 from the germline V gene are SQVTM and ANQGSEA. This CDR3 is CSGRDSQETQFF. In DNA form, the CDR3 reads TGCAGCGGGCGGGACAGCCAAGAGACCCAGTTCTTC.

CDR3 residues: CSVFSSTDTQYF. The CDR3 DNA follows: TGCAGCGTTTTTTCTAGCACAGATACGCAGTATTTT. J is TRBJ2-3 and V is TRBV29-1; D gene ambiguous. Looked up from germline, CDR1 is SQVTM and CDR2 is ANQGSEA. V lost 5 bases and J 0 bases, leaving 6 bases between the germline ends. The CDR3 consists of 12 residues.

This clonotype was detected only a few times. The gene calls are TRBV6-2 or TRBV6-3 and TRBJ2-7; 10 bases match TRBD2. The trim removed 8 bases at V and 7 bases at J, leaving 11 bases unmatched. CDR3 length: 14 amino acids. In germline, CDR1 is MNHEY, CDR2 SVGEGT. Here the CDR3 reads CASASSGGPFEQYF. In nucleotides, the CDR3 is TGTGCCAGCGCCTCTAGCGGGGGCCCCTTTGAGCAGTACTTC.

The chain is built from TRBV12-3 or TRBV12-4 and TRBJ1-2; no reliable D call. The V gene lost 7 bases and the J gene lost 3 bases, with 12 bases spanning the gap. The CDR3 extends over 13 amino acids. CDR3 nucleotide sequence: TGTGCCAGCACCCGTTTTGGTGACTATGGCTACACCTTC. Encoded protein: CASTRFGDYGYTF.

This clonotype was seen a few times. V and J are TRBV20-1 and TRBJ2-4, with D possibly being TRBD1 (6 bases). With 5 bases removed from V and 6 bases from J, the gap between germline ends came to 17 bases. This CDR3 spans 14 amino acids. The V gene's germline CDR1 is DFQATT and CDR2 SNEGSKA (reference sequence). The CDR3 here is CSASTGNEGNIQYF. CDR3 sequence (DNA): TGCAGTGCTTCGACAGGCAACGAGGGAAACATTCAGTACTTC.

This clonotype was seen a handful of times. V gene TRBV28 combines with J gene TRBJ2-3, with 12 bases identical to TRBD1. Germline V gene sequence: CDR1 MDHEN, CDR2 SYDVKM. The CDR3 runs 16 residues. The junction had 11 bases not matched to a gene; V was cut back by 7 bases and J by 6 bases. CDR3 coding DNA: TGTGCCAGCATCAAACTGGGACAGGGGGCTAGGGATACGCAGTATTTT. Amino acid sequence: CASIKLGQGARDTQYF.

The chain uses TRBV28 and TRBJ2-3; the match to TRBD2 covers 12 bases. The CDR3 covers 17 residues. Germline CDR1 is MDHEN and CDR2 is SYDVKM. J was trimmed by 3 bases and V by 5 bases; bases with no gene match: 9. The CDR3 nucleotides read TGTGCCAGCAGTCTAACCTCTAGCGGGGGGGAAACAGATACGCAGTATTTT. Encoded protein: CASSLTSSGGETDTQYF.

In this sample, this clonotype turned up a few times. The V call is TRBV5-5, the J call TRBJ2-1; possibly TRBD2 for D (6 bases). Germline values: CDR1 SGHKS, CDR2 YYEKEE (reference sequence). The length of the CDR3 is 15 residues. Trimming left V 3 bases short and J 0 bases short, with 10 bases between. The CDR3 sequence: CASSWDGGSYNEQFF. In nucleotides, the CDR3 is TGTGCCAGCAGCTGGGACGGGGGCTCCTACAATGAGCAGTTCTTC.

This clonotype was detected many times. This chain joins TRBV7-2 and TRBJ2-7; D possibly corresponds to TRBD1 (6 bases). CDR3 size: 14 residues. Germline V gene data show CDR1 as SGHTA and CDR2 as FQGNSA. Trimming shortened V by 4 bases and J by 7 bases, and 17 bases separated the two germline ends. The CDR3: CASSSTTGRSEQYF. The CDR3, as DNA: TGTGCCAGCAGCTCGACGACAGGCCGGTCGGAGCAGTACTTC.